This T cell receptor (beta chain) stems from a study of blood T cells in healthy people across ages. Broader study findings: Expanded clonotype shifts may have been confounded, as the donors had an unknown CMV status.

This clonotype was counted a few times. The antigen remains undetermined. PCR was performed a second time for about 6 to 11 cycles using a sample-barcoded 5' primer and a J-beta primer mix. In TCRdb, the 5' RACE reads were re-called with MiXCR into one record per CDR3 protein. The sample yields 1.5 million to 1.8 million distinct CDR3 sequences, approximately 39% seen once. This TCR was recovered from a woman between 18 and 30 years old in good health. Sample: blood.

In nucleotides, the CDR3 is TGTGCCATCAGTGATAAGAACTCTGGGGCCAACGTCCTGACTTTC. Residues: CAISDKNSGANVLTF. This chain joins TRBV10-3 and TRBJ2-6; D gene unclear. The CDR3 has 15 residues. Germline CDR1 ENHRY, CDR2 SYGVKD. V shed 3 bases and J shed 0 bases, with 6 bases lying between them.